The following is a T cell receptor (beta chain) sequence with its context. The antigen is not known. Libraries were prepared by immunoSEQ multiplex PCR; TCRdb keeps only in-frame clonotypes and omits some of them. The sample carries tens of thousands of clones, almost 97% recorded once. The sample originates from a study of T cells in tuberculosis. For the study at large: This South African cohort compared adolescents with or without latent tuberculosis against adults with active tuberculosis.

Germline V gives CDR1 MDHEN, CDR2 SYDVKM. This CDR3 is 13 amino acids long. The V and J ends lost 5 bases and 5 bases respectively, with 10 bases between them. Points from the study as a whole: Active tuberculosis alpha repertoires lay closer to GMM-specific TCRs than controls'.

The rearrangement links TRBV28 to TRBJ1-3, with D uncertain. The sample comprised PBMCs. This TCR came from a donor aged 10-30 years with latent tuberculosis or without tuberculosis infection. Written as DNA, the CDR3 is TGTGCCAGCAGTCTTGACATGAGAAACACCATATATTTT. This gives the protein CASSLDMRNTIYF.